Below are 17 T cell receptor beta chains sequenced from a single sample in a study of vaccination and CD4 T cells after COVID-19. As for treatment: approximately nine-day PBMC culture with coronavirus spike peptide pools or control peptides (ViraFEST assay). These receptors' antigens are unknown. Researchers used the Oncomine TCR Beta short-read assay to sequence DNA from cultured CD4+ T cells. TCRdb analysed the PCR reads with MiXCR anew, one entry per CDR3 protein. The sample shows some 10,000 distinct CDR3 sequences, roughly half of them seen only once. Sample: CD4+ T cells from blood, cultured in vitro. The receptors shown here come from a human donor who had recovered from COVID-19.

This chain joins TRBV7-2 and TRBJ2-5, with 7 bases fitting TRBD1. Germline V gives CDR1 SGHTA, CDR2 FQGNSA. With 3 bases clipped from V and 5 bases from J, the junction kept 9 bases outside the gene matches. This CDR3 has 15 amino acids. The CDR3 DNA is TGTGCCAGCAGCTTTCAAGGGGGCGCGCGGGAGACCCAGTACTTC. Translated: CASSFQGGARETQYF.

This chain uses TRBV6-2 or TRBV6-3 with TRBJ1-2; possible D gene TRBD1, 5 bases. V was shortened by 8 bases and J by 1 base, with 17 bases between the two germline ends. The CDR3 runs to 15 residues. In germline, CDR1 is MNHEY, CDR2 SVGEGT. CDR3 loop: CASATLSGINYGYTF. The CDR3 nucleotides read TGTGCCAGCGCTACGTTATCAGGGATTAACTATGGCTACACCTTC.

This clonotype was observed a few times. The chain joins TRBV19 to TRBJ2-7; D is undetermined. This CDR3 comprises 13 residues. V dropped 8 bases and J dropped 7 bases, with 18 bases sitting between them. Germline assignment: CDR1 LNHDA and CDR2 SQIVND (reference sequence). The CDR3 sequence: CASALTDLGEQYF. In DNA form, the CDR3 reads TGTGCCAGTGCCCTTACGGACCTTGGGGAGCAGTACTTC.

The rearrangement links TRBV10-3 to TRBJ1-2; TRBD1 matches at 10 bases. The trim removed 6 bases at V and 3 bases at J, leaving 4 bases unmatched. This CDR3 is 14 amino acids long. The germline V gene encodes CDR1 ENHRY and CDR2 SYGVKD. The CDR3 sequence is CAIRPTGGDYGYTF. CDR3 bases: TGTGCCATCAGACCGACAGGGGGCGACTATGGCTACACCTTC.

This chain connects TRBV12-3 or TRBV12-4 to TRBJ2-7; the D gene is possibly TRBD2 (5 bases). The CDR3 runs 11 residues. Trimming left V 7 bases short and J 5 bases short, with 9 bases between. The DNA for the CDR3 is TGTGCCAGCACCCCGGGGAACGAGCAGTACTTC. Translating gives CASTPGNEQYF.

The V call is TRBV15, the J call TRBJ2-3; D gene ambiguous. The length of the CDR3 is 12 residues. V was clipped by 6 bases and J by 0 bases, with 4 bases between them. The germline CDR1 and CDR2 sequences are LNHNV and YYDKDF (reference sequence). The CDR3 DNA sequence: TGTGCCACCAGAATTAGCACAGATACGCAGTATTTT. Translation: CATRISTDTQYF.

This clonotype was seen more than once but under ten times. The chain combines TRBV20-1 with TRBJ1-1, with 8 bases aligning to TRBD1. The CDR3 runs to 14 residues. CDR1 is DFQATT, CDR2 SNEGSKA, per germline (reference sequence). The V segment lost 5 bases and the J segment 4 bases; nucleotides outside the gene matches: 9. CDR3 DNA sequence: TGCAGTGCTCGTAGCACAGGGGGAATCACTGAAGCTTTCTTT. This codes for CSARSTGGITEAFF.

The rearrangement joins TRBV6-1 to TRBJ1-2; tentative D call: TRBD1 (6 bases). V lost 4 bases and J 0 bases, leaving 12 bases between the germline ends. CDR1 is MNHNS and CDR2 is SASEGT in the germline V gene. The CDR3 is 15 residues long. The CDR3 sequence: CASSVRTAANYGYTF. Written as DNA, the CDR3 is TGTGCCAGCAGTGTAAGGACAGCAGCTAACTATGGCTACACCTTC.

By sample share, this clonotype is medium-sized. V gene TRBV6-1 combines with J gene TRBJ1-1, with D tentatively TRBD1 (6 bases). The V end lost 2 bases, the J end lost 4 bases, and 11 bases lay between the germline ends. Germline loops: CDR1 MNHNS, CDR2 SASEGT. The CDR3 length is 14 residues. CDR3 DNA sequence: TGTGCCAGCAGTGAAACCAGGGGATCCACTGAAGCTTTCTTT. It translates to CASSETRGSTEAFF.

This chain links TRBV7-3 with TRBJ2-7; 12 nucleotides agree with TRBD2. Germline V gene lookup returns CDR1 SGHTA and CDR2 FQGTGA. With 2 bases clipped from V and 1 base from J, the junction kept 0 bases outside the gene matches. The CDR3 is 15 residues long. DNA of the CDR3: TGTGCCAGCAGCTTAGGACTAGCGGGATCCTACGAGCAGTACTTC. It specifies CASSLGLAGSYEQYF. Together with reference TRBV7-3 and TRBJ2-7, the CDR3 gives the full variable domain: GAGVSQTPSNKVTEKGKYVELRCDPISGHTALYWYRQSLGQGPEFLIYFQGTGAADDSGLPNDRFFAVRPEGSVSTLKIQRTERGDSAVYLCASSLGLAGSYEQYFGPGTRLTVT.

This clonotype is a singleton in its sample. This chain links TRBV27 with TRBJ1-2, with TRBD1 identical over 12 bases. The CDR3 runs to 16 residues. The germline V gene encodes CDR1 MNHEY and CDR2 SMNVEV (reference sequence). The V segment lost 4 bases and the J segment 5 bases; nucleotides outside the gene matches: 8. The CDR3 DNA follows: TGTGCCAGCAGTTCTACCGGGACAGGGGGCGTATATGGCTACACCTTC. Its protein product is CASSSTGTGGVYGYTF.

V and J are TRBV7-2 and TRBJ2-1, with D maybe TRBD1 (5 bases). The CDR3 extends over 15 amino acids. The V and J ends lost 0 bases and 4 bases respectively, with 10 bases between them. The germline gives CDR1 SGHTA, CDR2 FQGNSA. For the CDR3, the DNA is TGTGCCAGCAGCTTAGCATCCAGGGCGTACAATGAGCAGTTCTTC. It codes for CASSLASRAYNEQFF.

V and J are TRBV24-1 and TRBJ2-4; 10 positions agree with TRBD1. Trimming cost V 3 bases and J 9 bases; bases outside gene matches: 7. CDR1 and CDR2 (germline): KGHDR, SFDVKD. There are 15 residues in the CDR3. CDR3: CATSDTGTGASIQYF. The CDR3 region has the DNA TGTGCCACCAGTGATACCGGGACAGGGGCGAGCATTCAGTACTTC.

This clonotype turned up a few times. This chain links TRBV6-1 with TRBJ1-5, with TRBD1 matching over 9 bases. V was pared by 6 bases and J by 4 bases, with 1 base of the junction left unmatched. The CDR3 runs 13 residues. Germline V lookup: CDR1 MNHNS, CDR2 SASEGT. The CDR3 coding sequence is TGTGCCAGCAGGACAGGGGGGAATCAGCCCCAGCATTTT. Translating gives CASRTGGNQPQHF.

This clonotype occurred a few times. This sequence joins TRBV10-3 and TRBJ2-5; D might be TRBD1 (6 bases). V lost 2 bases and J lost 2, with 6 bases in between. Germline assignment: CDR1 ENHRY and CDR2 SYGVKD. The CDR3 is 13 amino acids. The CDR3 DNA is TGTGCCATCAGTGAGACAGGGCAAGAGACCCAGTACTTC. Its protein is CAISETGQETQYF.

This chain joins TRBV20-1 and TRBJ2-2; D unresolved. The CDR3 loop spans 13 amino acids. From germline, CDR1 is DFQATT and CDR2 SNEGSKA (reference sequence). Trimming removed 1 base from V and 4 bases from J, with 7 bases in between. Here the CDR3 DNA reads TGCAGTGCTAGAGTTAGGAGCACCGGGGAGCTGTTTTTT. It encodes CSARVRSTGELFF.

This clonotype was detected a few times. The chain has TRBV7-9 and TRBJ2-5; D gene unclear. CDR1 is SEHNR and CDR2 is FQNEAQ in the germline V gene (reference sequence). V lost 4 bases and J lost 2, with 2 bases in between. The CDR3 is 11 amino acids. The CDR3 is CASSSQETQYF. In DNA, the CDR3 is TGTGCCAGCAGCTCTCAAGAGACCCAGTACTTC.